This TCR beta chain derives from a study of blood T cell repertoires in COVID-19. Across the whole study: The United States, Italy and Spain provided the acute and convalescent COVID-19 samples. T cells, B-cell-depleted T cells, or PBMCs provided the cDNA or gDNA that served as material.

This clone was recorded a few times. Libraries were prepared by immunoSEQ multiplex PCR; TCRdb keeps only in-frame clonotypes and omits some of them. The top ten hold roughly 10% of the sample, which has roughly 300,000 clones, about nine tenths seen once. Germline V gene lookup returns CDR1 SGDLS and CDR2 YYNGEE. Trimming took 6 bases from V and 7 from J, leaving 13 bases between them. The length of the CDR3 is 13 residues. Donors in Cohort 3 counted as recovered after two negative PCRs, clearance, or symptom resolution. Sequences were obtained from PBMCs or T cells enriched from blood (not recorded which). The source is a woman between 18 and 30 years old who had recovered from COVID-19. The gene calls are TRBV9 and TRBJ2-2; D is unclear. CDR3 nucleotides: TGTGCCAGCACCCCCGATGGAGTCGGGGAGCTGTTTTTT. It translates to CASTPDGVGELFF.